This T cell receptor (beta chain) was sequenced for a study of shared clonotypes between healthy human individuals. Some clones are missing from TCRdb's copy, which holds only in-frame ones; the method was immunoSEQ multiplex PCR. This table holds hundreds of thousands of clones, around 67% found once. The germline V gene encodes CDR1 KGHSH and CDR2 LQKENI. The CDR3 spans 15 residues. V dropped 3 bases and J dropped 0 bases, with 9 bases sitting between them. Sequenced: memory CD4+ T cells sorted from blood. The subset denotes: CD45RA-negative fraction. The receptor was derived from a woman aged 25 to 39 in good health. The V gene is TRBV18, the J gene TRBJ1-3; D may be TRBD1 (5 bases). CDR3 loop: CASSPRDDSGNTIYF. CDR3 bases: TGTGCCAGCTCACCCCGGGACGACTCTGGAAACACCATATATTTT.